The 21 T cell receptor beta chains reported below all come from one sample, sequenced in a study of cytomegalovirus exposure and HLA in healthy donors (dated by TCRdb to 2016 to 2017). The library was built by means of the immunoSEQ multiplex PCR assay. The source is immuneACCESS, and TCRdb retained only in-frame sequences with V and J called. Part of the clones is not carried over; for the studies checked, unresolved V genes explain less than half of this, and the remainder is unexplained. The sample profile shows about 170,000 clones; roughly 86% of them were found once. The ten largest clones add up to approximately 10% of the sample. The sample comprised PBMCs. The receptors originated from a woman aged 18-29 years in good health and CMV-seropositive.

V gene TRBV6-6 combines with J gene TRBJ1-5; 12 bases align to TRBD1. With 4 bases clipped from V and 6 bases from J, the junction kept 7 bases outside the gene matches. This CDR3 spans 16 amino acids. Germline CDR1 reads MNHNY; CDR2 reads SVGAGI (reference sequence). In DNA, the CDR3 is TGTGCCAGCAGTTTTCCGGGACAGGGGGCGAGTCAGCCCCAGCATTTT. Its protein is CASSFPGQGASQPQHF.

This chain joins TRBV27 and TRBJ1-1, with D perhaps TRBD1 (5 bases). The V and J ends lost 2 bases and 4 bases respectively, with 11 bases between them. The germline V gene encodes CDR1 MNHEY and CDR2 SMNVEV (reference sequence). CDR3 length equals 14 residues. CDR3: CASSLLRGGTEAFF. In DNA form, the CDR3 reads TGTGCCAGCAGTTTACTTAGGGGCGGCACTGAAGCTTTCTTT.

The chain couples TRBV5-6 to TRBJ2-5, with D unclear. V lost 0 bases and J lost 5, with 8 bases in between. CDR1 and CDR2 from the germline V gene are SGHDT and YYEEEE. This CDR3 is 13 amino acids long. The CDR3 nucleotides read TGTGCCAGCAGCTTGGTAGCCATGGAGACCCAGTACTTC. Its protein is CASSLVAMETQYF.

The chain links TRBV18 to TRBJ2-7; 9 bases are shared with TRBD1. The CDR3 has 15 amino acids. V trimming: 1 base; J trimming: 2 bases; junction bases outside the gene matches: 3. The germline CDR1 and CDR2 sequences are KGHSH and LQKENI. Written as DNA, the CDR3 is TGTGCCAGCTCACCACGGGGACAGGGACCCTACGAGCAGTACTTC. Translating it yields CASSPRGQGPYEQYF.

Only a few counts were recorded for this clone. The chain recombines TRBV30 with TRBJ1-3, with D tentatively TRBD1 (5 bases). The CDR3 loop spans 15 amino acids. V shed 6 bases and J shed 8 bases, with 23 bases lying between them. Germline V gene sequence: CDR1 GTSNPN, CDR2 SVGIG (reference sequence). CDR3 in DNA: TGTGCCTGCAAAAAGGACACCGCGTTAGTGGACACCATATATTTT. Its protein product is CACKKDTALVDTIYF. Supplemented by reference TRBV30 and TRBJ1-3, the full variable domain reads SQTIHQWPATLVQPVGSPLSLECTVEGTSNPNLYWYRQAAGRGLQLLFYSVGIGQISSEVPQNLSASRPQDRQFILSSKKLLLSDSGFYLCACKKDTALVDTIYFGEGSWLTVV.

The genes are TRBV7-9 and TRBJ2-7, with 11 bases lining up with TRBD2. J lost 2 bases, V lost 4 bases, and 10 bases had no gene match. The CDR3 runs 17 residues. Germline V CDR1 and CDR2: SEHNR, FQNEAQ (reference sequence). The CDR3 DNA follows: TGTGCCAGCAGCTCCGAGGACGGGACTAGCGGTACCTACGAGCAGTACTTC. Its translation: CASSSEDGTSGTYEQYF.

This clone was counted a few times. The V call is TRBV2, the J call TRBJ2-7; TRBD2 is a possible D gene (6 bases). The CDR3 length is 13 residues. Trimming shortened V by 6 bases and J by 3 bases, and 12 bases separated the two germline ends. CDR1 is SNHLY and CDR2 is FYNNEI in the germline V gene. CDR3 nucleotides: TGTGCCAGCAGGGCGGGATTGGACTACGAGCAGTACTTC. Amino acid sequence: CASRAGLDYEQYF.

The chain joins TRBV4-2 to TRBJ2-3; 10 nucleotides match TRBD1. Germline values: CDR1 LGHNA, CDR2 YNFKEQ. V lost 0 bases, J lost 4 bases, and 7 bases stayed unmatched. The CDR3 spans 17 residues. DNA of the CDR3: TGTGCCAGCAGCCAAGATCAAGGAGGGACAGGGGCAGATACGCAGTATTTT. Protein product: CASSQDQGGTGADTQYF.

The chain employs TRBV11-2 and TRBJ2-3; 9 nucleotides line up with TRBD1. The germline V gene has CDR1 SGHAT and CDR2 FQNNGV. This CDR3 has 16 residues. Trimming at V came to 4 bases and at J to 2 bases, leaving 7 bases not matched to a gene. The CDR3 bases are TGTGCCAGCAGCTCCCGACAGGGGGGGATCACAGATACGCAGTATTTT. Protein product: CASSSRQGGITDTQYF.

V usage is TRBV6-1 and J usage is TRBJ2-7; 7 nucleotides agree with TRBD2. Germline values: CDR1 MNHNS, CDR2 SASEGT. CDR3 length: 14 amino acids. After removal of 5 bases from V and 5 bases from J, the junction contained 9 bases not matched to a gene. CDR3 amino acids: CASSSGGEGHEQYF. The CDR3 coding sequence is TGTGCCAGCAGTTCTGGGGGGGAAGGTCACGAGCAGTACTTC.

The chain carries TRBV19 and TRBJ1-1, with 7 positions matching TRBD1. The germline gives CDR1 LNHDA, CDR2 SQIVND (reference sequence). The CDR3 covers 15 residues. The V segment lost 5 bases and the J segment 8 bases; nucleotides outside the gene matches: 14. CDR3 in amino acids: CASSPRDRVDREAFF. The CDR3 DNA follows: TGTGCCAGTAGTCCTCGAGACAGGGTGGATCGGGAAGCTTTCTTT.

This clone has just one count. The DNA for the CDR3 is TGTGCCAGCAGCCCCCCGTGGTTAGCGGAAAATGAGCAGTTCTTC. As protein: CASSPPWLAENEQFF. The rearrangement links TRBV28 to TRBJ2-1; D perhaps matches TRBD2 (6 bases). Trimming removed 6 bases from V and 7 bases from J, with 19 bases in between. Germline CDR1 is MDHEN and CDR2 is SYDVKM. CDR3 length equals 15 residues.

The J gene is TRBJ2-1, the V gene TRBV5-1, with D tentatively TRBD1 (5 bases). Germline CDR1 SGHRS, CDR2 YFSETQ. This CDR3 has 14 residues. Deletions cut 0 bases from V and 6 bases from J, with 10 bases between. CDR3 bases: TGCGCCAGCAGCTTGGCAGGGCCGGGCAATGAGCAGTTCTTC. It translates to CASSLAGPGNEQFF.

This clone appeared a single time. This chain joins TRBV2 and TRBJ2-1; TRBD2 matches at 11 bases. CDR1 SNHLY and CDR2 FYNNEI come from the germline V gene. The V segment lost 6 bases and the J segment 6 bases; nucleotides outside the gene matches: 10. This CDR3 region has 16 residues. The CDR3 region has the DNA TGTGCCAGCAGCTATGATAGCGGGAGGGAGGGCAATGAGCAGTTCTTC. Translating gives CASSYDSGREGNEQFF.

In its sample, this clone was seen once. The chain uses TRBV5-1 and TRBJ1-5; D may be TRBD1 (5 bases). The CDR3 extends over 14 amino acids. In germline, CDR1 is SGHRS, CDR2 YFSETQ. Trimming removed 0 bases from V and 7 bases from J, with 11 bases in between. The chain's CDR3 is CASSLGEGRQPQHF. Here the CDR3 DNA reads TGCGCCAGCAGCTTGGGGGAGGGACGACAGCCCCAGCATTTT.

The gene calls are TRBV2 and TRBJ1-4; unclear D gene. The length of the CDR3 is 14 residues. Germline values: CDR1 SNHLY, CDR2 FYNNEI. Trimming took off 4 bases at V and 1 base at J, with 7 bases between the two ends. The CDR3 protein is CASSVGVTNEKLFF. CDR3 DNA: TGTGCCAGCAGTGTTGGAGTAACTAATGAAAAACTGTTTTTT. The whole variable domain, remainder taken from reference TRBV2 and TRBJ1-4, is EPEVTQTPSHQVTQMGQEVILRCVPISNHLYFYWYRQILGQKVEFLVSFYNNEISEKSEIFDDQFSVERPDGSNFTLKIRSTKLEDSAMYFCASSVGVTNEKLFFGSGTQLSVL.

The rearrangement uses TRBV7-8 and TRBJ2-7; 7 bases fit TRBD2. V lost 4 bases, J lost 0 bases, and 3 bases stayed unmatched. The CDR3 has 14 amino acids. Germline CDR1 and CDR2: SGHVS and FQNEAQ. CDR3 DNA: TGTGCCAGCAGCTCAGGGACTAACTCCTACGAGCAGTACTTC. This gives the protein CASSSGTNSYEQYF. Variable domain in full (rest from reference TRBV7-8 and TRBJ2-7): GAGVSQSPRYKVAKRGQDVALRCDPISGHVSLFWYQQALGQGPEFLTYFQNEAQLDKSGLPSDRFFAERPEGSVSTLKIQRTQQEDSAVYLCASSSGTNSYEQYFGPGTRLTVT.

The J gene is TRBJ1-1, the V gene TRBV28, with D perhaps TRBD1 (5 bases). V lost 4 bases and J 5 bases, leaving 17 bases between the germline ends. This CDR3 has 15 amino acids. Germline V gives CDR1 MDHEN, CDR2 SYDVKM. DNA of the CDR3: TGTGCCAGCAGTTCGGGGGACGATAAGCGGACTGAAGCTTTCTTT. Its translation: CASSSGDDKRTEAFF.

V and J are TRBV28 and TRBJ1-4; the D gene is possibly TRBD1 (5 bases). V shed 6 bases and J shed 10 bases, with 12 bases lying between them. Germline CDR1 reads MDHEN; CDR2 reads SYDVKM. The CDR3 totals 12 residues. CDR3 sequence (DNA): TGTGCCAGCAGAGTAGACAGTGGAAAACTGTTTTTT. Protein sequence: CASRVDSGKLFF.

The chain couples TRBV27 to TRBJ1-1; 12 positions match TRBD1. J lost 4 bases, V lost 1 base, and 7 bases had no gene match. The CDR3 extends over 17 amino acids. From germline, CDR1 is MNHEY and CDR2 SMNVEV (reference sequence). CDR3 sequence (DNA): TGTGCCAGCAGTTTATGGGGGGACAGGGGGCTTCGCACTGAAGCTTTCTTT. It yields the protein CASSLWGDRGLRTEAFF.

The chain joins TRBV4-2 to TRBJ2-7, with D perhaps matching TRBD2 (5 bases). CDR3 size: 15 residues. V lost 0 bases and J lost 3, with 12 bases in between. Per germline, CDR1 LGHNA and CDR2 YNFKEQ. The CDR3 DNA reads TGTGCCAGCAGCCAAGAACCGGGAAGCCTCTACGAGCAGTACTTC. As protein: CASSQEPGSLYEQYF.